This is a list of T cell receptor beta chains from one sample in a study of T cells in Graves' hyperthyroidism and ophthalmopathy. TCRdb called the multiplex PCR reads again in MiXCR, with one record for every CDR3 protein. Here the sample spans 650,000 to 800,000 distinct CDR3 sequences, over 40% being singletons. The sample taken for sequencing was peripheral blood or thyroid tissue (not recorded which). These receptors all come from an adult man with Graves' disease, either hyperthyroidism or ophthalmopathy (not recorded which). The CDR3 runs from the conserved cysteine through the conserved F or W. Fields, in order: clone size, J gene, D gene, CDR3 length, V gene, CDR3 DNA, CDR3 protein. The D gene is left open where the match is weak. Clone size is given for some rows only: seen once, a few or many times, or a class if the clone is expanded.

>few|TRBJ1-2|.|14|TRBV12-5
TGTGCTAGTGGTTTGGAAGGGACTACGAAAGGCTACACCTTC
CASGLEGTTKGYTF
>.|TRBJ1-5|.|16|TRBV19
TGTGCCAGTAGTATAGCGACAGGTTCATTCAATCAGCACCAGCATTTT
CASSIATGSFNQHQHF
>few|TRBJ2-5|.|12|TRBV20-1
TGCAGTGCTAGAGTCGGACTTCAGACCCAGTACTTC
CSARVGLQTQYF
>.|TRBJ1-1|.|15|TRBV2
TGTGCCAGCAGTGAAGCGGGGGGGCACCACACTGAAGCTTTCTTT
CASSEAGGHHTEAFF
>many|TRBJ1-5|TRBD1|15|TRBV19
TGTGCCAGTAGTACGGGACAGGGAGACGCTCAGCCCCAGCATTTT
CASSTGQGDAQPQHF
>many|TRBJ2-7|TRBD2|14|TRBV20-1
TGCAGTGCTAGGCGAGGGACTAGCGTTTACGAGCAGTACTTC
CSARRGTSVYEQYF
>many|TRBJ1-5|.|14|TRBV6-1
TGTGCCAGCAGTGAACGGTGGGAGGGTCAGCCCCAGCATTTT
CASSERWEGQPQHF
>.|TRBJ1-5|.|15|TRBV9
TGTGCCAGCAGCTCCCGGGGGTATAGCAATCAGCCCCAGCATTTT
CASSSRGYSNQPQHF
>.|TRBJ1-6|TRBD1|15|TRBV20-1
TGCAGTGCTAGGGGGGACAGGGCCTATAATTCACCCCTCCACTTT
CSARGDRAYNSPLHF
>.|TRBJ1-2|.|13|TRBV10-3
TGTGCCAGCAGTCCCGGGGGATACTATGGCTACACCTTC
CASSPGGYYGYTF
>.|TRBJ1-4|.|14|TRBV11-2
TGTGCCAGCAGCTTGGGGGCTGTGGAAGAAAAACTGTTTTTT
CASSLGAVEEKLFF
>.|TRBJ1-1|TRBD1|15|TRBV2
TGTGCCAGCAGTTGGGACAGGGGAGAAAACACTGAAGCTTTCTTT
CASSWDRGENTEAFF
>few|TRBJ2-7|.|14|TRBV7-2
TGTGCCAGCACCACACACGCGACCTCCTACGAGCAGTACTTC
CASTTHATSYEQYF
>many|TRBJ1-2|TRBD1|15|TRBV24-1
TGTGCCACCAGTGATTTCAGACAGGGCGTCTATGGCTACACCTTC
CATSDFRQGVYGYTF
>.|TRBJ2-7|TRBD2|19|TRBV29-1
TGCAGCGTTGATAACAGCGGTGCGCCGGGACTAGCTTTGTCCTACGAGCAGTACTTC
CSVDNSGAPGLALSYEQYF
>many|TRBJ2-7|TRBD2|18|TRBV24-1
TGTGCCACCAGTGATCCCCCGGGGTTAGCGGGCACACCTGGAGAGCAGTACTTC
CATSDPPGLAGTPGEQYF
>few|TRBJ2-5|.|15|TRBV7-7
TGTGCTAGCAGCCGAAATGGACAGAATCAAGAGACCCAGTACTTC
CASSRNGQNQETQYF
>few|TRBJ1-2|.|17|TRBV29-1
TGCAGCGTTGCTCGGAAGGGAGAATTGTCTGGTGCAAATGGCTACACCTTC
CSVARKGELSGANGYTF
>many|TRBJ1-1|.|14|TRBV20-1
TGCAGTGGAGGGGCACAGTACATGAACACTGAAGCTTTCTTT
CSGGAQYMNTEAFF
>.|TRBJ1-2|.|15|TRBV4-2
TGTGCCAGCAGCCAAGATCGCTCATCGAGGGGAGGCTACACCTTC
CASSQDRSSRGGYTF
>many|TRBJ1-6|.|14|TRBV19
TGTGCCAGTAGTATCGGGGATAGGAATTCACCCCTCCACTTT
CASSIGDRNSPLHF
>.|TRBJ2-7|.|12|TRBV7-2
TGTGCCAGCCGACATAGGTCGAACGAGCAGTACTTC
CASRHRSNEQYF
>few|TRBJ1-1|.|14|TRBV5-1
TGCACCAGCAGCAGTCAGGGAGTGGGCACTGAAGCTTTCTTT
CTSSSQGVGTEAFF
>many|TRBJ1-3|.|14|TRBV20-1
TGCAGTGCTAGAGTTACAGACTCTGGAAACACCATATATTTT
CSARVTDSGNTIYF
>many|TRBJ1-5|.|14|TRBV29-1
TGCAGCGTTCTCGAACAGGGTGGCAATCAGCCCCAGCATTTT
CSVLEQGGNQPQHF
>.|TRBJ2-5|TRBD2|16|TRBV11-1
TGTGCCAGCAGCTTAAGAGTGGCGGGGGTCGGAGAGACCCAGTACTTC
CASSLRVAGVGETQYF
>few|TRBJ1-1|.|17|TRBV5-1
TGCGCCAGCAGCTTGGTTAGAGGGGAGGGTTGGAACACTGAAGCTTTCTTT
CASSLVRGEGWNTEAFF
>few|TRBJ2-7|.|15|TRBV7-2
TGTGCCAGCAGCCCCACCCTAGGGCCAACCTACGAGCAGTACTTC
CASSPTLGPTYEQYF
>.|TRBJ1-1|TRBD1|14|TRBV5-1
TGCGCCAGCAGCTCGGACAGGGTTTGGCATGAAGCTTTCTTT
CASSSDRVWHEAFF
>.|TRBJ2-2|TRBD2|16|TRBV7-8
TGTGCCAGCAGCTCCCTAGCGGGAGTGAACACCGGGGAGCTGTTTTTT
CASSSLAGVNTGELFF
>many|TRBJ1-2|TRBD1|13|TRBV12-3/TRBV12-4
TGTGCCAGCAGGGGGGACAGGGCCTATGGCTACACCTTC
CASRGDRAYGYTF
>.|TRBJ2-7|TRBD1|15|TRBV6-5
TGTGCCAGCAGCTTAGGACAGGGCAGTTTATACGAGCAGTACTTC
CASSLGQGSLYEQYF
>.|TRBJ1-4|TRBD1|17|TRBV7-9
TGTGCCAGCAGCTCCCCAACCGGGACAGGGTTGGATGAAAAACTGTTTTTT
CASSSPTGTGLDEKLFF
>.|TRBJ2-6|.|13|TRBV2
TGTGCCAGCAGTGAGGGGGCCCCTAACGCTGAAGCTTTC
CASSEGAPNAEAF
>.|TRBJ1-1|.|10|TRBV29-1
TGCAGCGTTGAGGACGGAGGGGCTTTCTTT
CSVEDGGAFF
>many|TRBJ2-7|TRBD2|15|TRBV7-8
TGTGCCAGCAGCGGGGGGACTAGCGGGCAATTTGGGCAGTACTTC
CASSGGTSGQFGQYF
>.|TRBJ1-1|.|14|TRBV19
TGTGCTAGTGGTTTGGTGGCAGGGAACACTGAAGCTTTCTTT
CASGLVAGNTEAFF
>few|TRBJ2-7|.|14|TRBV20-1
TGCAGTGCTAGAGGGACCGGGACCAACTACGAGCAGTACTTC
CSARGTGTNYEQYF
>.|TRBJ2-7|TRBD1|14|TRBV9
TGTGCCAGCAGCCCCTGGACAGGTTTCTACGAGCAGTACTTC
CASSPWTGFYEQYF
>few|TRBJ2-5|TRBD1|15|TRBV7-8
TGTGCCAGCAGCCCCGGGACAGGAATCCAAGAGACCCAGTACTTC
CASSPGTGIQETQYF
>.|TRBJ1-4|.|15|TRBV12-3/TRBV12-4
TGTGCCAGCAGTTTCCTAGCAGAGACTAATGAAAAACTGTTTTTT
CASSFLAETNEKLFF
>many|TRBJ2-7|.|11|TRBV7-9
TGTGCCAGCAGCCTGGACACTGAGCAGTACTTC
CASSLDTEQYF
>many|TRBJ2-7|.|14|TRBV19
TGTGCCACTTCGGACAGTTCGCATTCCTACGAGCAGTACTTC
CATSDSSHSYEQYF
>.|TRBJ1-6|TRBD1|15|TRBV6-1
TGTGCCAGCAGTCCCCGACAGGGGGCACGTTCACCCCTCCACTTT
CASSPRQGARSPLHF
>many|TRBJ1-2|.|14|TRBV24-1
TGTGCCACCAGTGCCCGCACAGGGTACGGTGGCTACACCTTC
CATSARTGYGGYTF
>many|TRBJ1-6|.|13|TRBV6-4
TGTGCCAGCAGTGACGGGGTAGGTTCACCCCTCCACTTT
CASSDGVGSPLHF
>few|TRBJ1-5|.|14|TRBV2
TGTGCCAGCAGTGATCTATGGACTGGTCAGCCCCAGCATTTT
CASSDLWTGQPQHF